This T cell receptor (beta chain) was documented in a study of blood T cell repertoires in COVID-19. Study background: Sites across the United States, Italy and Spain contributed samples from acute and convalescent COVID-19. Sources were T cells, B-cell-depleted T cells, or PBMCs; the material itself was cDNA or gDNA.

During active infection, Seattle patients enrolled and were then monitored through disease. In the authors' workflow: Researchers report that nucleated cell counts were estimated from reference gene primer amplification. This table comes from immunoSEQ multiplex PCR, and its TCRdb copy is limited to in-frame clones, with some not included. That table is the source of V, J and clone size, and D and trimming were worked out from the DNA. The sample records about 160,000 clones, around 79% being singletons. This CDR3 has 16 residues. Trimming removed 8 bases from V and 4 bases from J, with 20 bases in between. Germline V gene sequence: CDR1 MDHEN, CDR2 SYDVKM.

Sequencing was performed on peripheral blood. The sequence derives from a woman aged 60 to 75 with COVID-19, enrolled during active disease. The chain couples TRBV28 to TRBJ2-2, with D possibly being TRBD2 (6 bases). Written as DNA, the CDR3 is TGTGCCAGCGAACGACTCGGAGGGATGGCCACCGGGGAGCTGTTTTTT. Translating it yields CASERLGGMATGELFF. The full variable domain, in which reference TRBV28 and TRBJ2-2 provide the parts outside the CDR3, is DVKVTQSSRYLVKRTGEKVFLECVQDMDHENMFWYRQDPGLGLRLIYFSYDVKMKEKGDIPEGYSVSREKKERFSLILESASTNQTSMYLCASERLGGMATGELFFGEGSRLTVL.